The 6 T cell receptor beta chains reported below all come from one sample, sequenced in a study of neurological immune-mediated disorders. TCRdb re-derived calls from the 5' RACE reads in MiXCR, one entry per CDR3 protein. This sample has some 20,000 distinct CDR3 sequences, with around 15% found just once. The source material was CD4+ T cells from blood. The receptors derive from a woman aged 60-70 years with HTLV-1-associated myelopathy (HAM/TSP).

In this sample, this clonotype turned up many times. This CDR3 reads CASNPNAGVPGELFF. CDR3 bases: TGTGCCAGCAACCCAAATGCGGGAGTTCCCGGGGAGCTGTTTTTT. V usage is TRBV6-5 and J usage is TRBJ2-2, with 7 bases identical to TRBD2. The trim removed 7 bases at V and 6 bases at J, leaving 11 bases unmatched. This CDR3 comprises 15 residues. In germline, CDR1 is MNHEY, CDR2 SVGAGI.

This clonotype was found many times. This chain connects TRBV20-1 to TRBJ1-6, with D perhaps matching TRBD1 (6 bases). Germline CDR1 and CDR2: DFQATT and SNEGSKA (reference sequence). Trimming took off 1 base at V and 6 bases at J, with 13 bases between the two ends. This CDR3 is 15 amino acids long. CDR3 residues: CSARAIGGVNSPLHF. The DNA for the CDR3 is TGCAGTGCTAGAGCCATAGGGGGAGTTAATTCACCCCTCCACTTT.

The table lists this clonotype with many counts. The chain recombines TRBV20-1 with TRBJ1-2; D is uncertain. This CDR3 has 15 amino acids. The germline V and J ends were trimmed by 1 base and 5 bases, with 17 bases remaining between them. The V gene's germline CDR1 is DFQATT and CDR2 SNEGSKA (reference sequence). The CDR3, as DNA: TGCAGTGCTAGAGCTGGGAATAAACGAGGATATGGCTACACCTTC. Its translation: CSARAGNKRGYGYTF.

This clonotype was found many times. CDR3 in DNA: TGCAGTGGCGGGCTCCCCAGGCTAGTGGACGCTGAAGCTTTCTTT. This codes for CSGGLPRLVDAEAFF. This chain joins TRBV20-1 and TRBJ1-1; D not resolved. The CDR3 runs to 15 residues. Germline lookup yields CDR1 DFQATT and CDR2 SNEGSKA (reference sequence). Trimming removed 7 bases from V and 6 bases from J, with 24 bases in between.

This clonotype occurred many times. J is TRBJ1-1 and V is TRBV6-4; no reliable D call. Trimming shortened V by 2 bases and J by 6 bases, and 13 bases separated the two germline ends. This CDR3 has 14 amino acids. The germline V gene encodes CDR1 MRHNA and CDR2 SNTAGT. In DNA, the CDR3 is TGTGCCAGCAGTGACCCCCCCCTCGTGGCTGAAGCTTTCTTT. This translates into CASSDPPLVAEAFF.

This clonotype was seen at least ten times. The chain uses TRBV24-1 and TRBJ2-2, with D tentatively TRBD2 (5 bases). V dropped 3 bases and J dropped 0 bases, with 10 bases sitting between them. Per germline, CDR1 KGHDR and CDR2 SFDVKD. CDR3 length equals 16 residues. This CDR3 reads CATSDDSGANTGELFF. The DNA for the CDR3 is TGTGCCACCAGTGATGATTCCGGGGCGAACACCGGGGAGCTGTTTTTT.